This T cell receptor (beta chain) was sequenced during a study of blood T cell repertoires in COVID-19. Across the whole study: The samples span acute and convalescent COVID-19 from the United States, Italy and Spain. From T cells, B-cell-depleted T cells, or PBMCs came the material, which was cDNA or gDNA.

In the authors' workflow: Reference gene primer amplification yielded estimated nucleated cell counts. Clones were read by immunoSEQ multiplex PCR, and TCRdb kept only the in-frame ones, dropping some. V and J calls and clone size follow that table, whereas D and trimming were derived from the DNA. The data show about 140,000 clones, over 70% seen once. This CDR3 is built from 15 residues. V shed 5 bases, J shed 1 base, and the junction held 1 base outside the gene matches. Germline V CDR1 and CDR2: SGHAT, FQNNGV. The TCR was taken from a man aged 55 to 70 with active or convalescent COVID-19. The V gene is TRBV11-2, the J gene TRBJ2-2; 10 nucleotides match TRBD2. The sample was peripheral blood. CDR3 bases: TGTGCCAGCAGCCGGACTAGCGGGAACACCGGGGAGCTGTTTTTT. It translates to CASSRTSGNTGELFF. Full variable domain (outside the CDR3, taken from reference TRBV11-2 and TRBJ2-2): EAGVAQSPRYKIIEKRQSVAFWCNPISGHATLYWYQQILGQGPKLLIQFQNNGVVDDSQLPKDRFSAERLKGVDSTLKIQPAKLEDSAVYLCASSRTSGNTGELFFGEGSRLTVL.